This T cell receptor beta chain originates from a study of siplizumab effects on memory and regulatory T cells. Study-wide points: A major contribution to the alloresponse seemed to be made by naive T cells, which seemed more diverse than memory cells.

V dropped 5 bases and J dropped 7 bases, with 14 bases sitting between them. The CDR3 has 14 amino acids. The V gene's germline CDR1 is SNHLY and CDR2 FYNNEI. About this clone itself: The antigen is unknown.

Sequencing used immunoSEQ multiplex PCR; TCRdb keeps in-frame clones, though not all of them. The top ten clones hold 1% to 1.5% of a sample with roughly 93,000 clones, just under 95% of them seen once. The V and J genes are TRBV2 and TRBJ1-4; maybe TRBD1 (5 bases). This receptor was obtained from a human donor in good health. The sequenced sample consisted of non-Treg CD4+ T cells sorted from blood. As DNA, the CDR3 is TGTGCCAGCAGTAACAGGTTGTCGGGTGAAAAACTGTTTTTT. It codes for CASSNRLSGEKLFF.